The 31 T cell receptor beta chains below were found in one sample sequenced in a study of blood T cell repertoires in COVID-19. Assay: immunoSEQ multiplex PCR; the TCRdb copy retains only in-frame clones and omits some. Among some 40,000 clones, 78% were seen once, and the ten largest hold 15% to 20%. Sequencing was done on a sample of peripheral blood. The source of these receptors is a man in his 70s with acute or convalescent COVID-19.

The chain joins TRBV29-1 to TRBJ1-1; TRBD1 agrees at 11 bases. J lost 12 bases, V lost 5 bases, and 8 bases had no gene match. Germline CDR1 reads SQVTM; CDR2 reads ANQGSEA. This CDR3 has 12 residues. CDR3 region: CSVRLDRGLSFF. The CDR3 bases are TGCAGCGTTCGTCTGGACAGGGGGCTATCTTTCTTT. The full variable domain, completed using reference TRBV29-1 and TRBJ1-1, is SAVISQKPSRDICQRGTSLTIQCQVDSQVTMMFWYRQQPGQSLTLIATANQGSEATYESGFVIDKFPISRPNLTFSTLTVSNMSPEDSSIYLCSVRLDRGLSFFGQGTRLTVV.

V gene TRBV3-1 (or the pseudogene TRBV3-2) combines with J gene TRBJ2-7; 7 positions match TRBD2. The length of the CDR3 is 15 residues. Trimming at V came to 0 bases and at J to 7 bases, leaving 9 bases not matched to a gene. CDR1 and CDR2 (germline): LGHDT, YNNKEL (reference sequence). CDR3 residues: CASSQDQGTTREQYF. CDR3 sequence (DNA): TGTGCCAGCAGCCAAGATCAAGGGACTACGAGGGAGCAGTACTTC.

This clone was counted a few times. The chain uses TRBV4-3 and TRBJ1-2; D is perhaps TRBD1 (6 bases). The CDR3 sequence is 14 residues long. Germline assignment: CDR1 LGHNA and CDR2 YSLEER. V was shortened by 0 bases and J by 6 bases, with 11 bases between the two germline ends. CDR3 sequence reads: CASSQDRTAHGYTF. The CDR3 DNA is TGCGCCAGCAGCCAAGATAGGACAGCCCATGGCTACACCTTC.

The CDR3 reads CASRPKPGLANTGELFF. The CDR3 DNA follows: TGCGCCAGCAGACCAAAACCGGGACTAGCAAACACCGGGGAGCTGTTTTTT. This sequence joins TRBV4-3 and TRBJ2-2, with 9 bases aligning to TRBD2. This CDR3 has 17 residues. V was pared by 6 bases and J by 2 bases, with 10 bases of the junction left unmatched. Germline CDR1 LGHNA, CDR2 YSLEER.

This clone came up a few times. This rearrangement joins TRBV10-3 to TRBJ1-1; D may be TRBD1 (6 bases). Trimming removed 0 bases from V and 3 bases from J, with 11 bases in between. The CDR3 loop spans 15 amino acids. Germline V gene sequence: CDR1 ENHRY, CDR2 SYGVKD. In DNA form, the CDR3 reads TGTGCCATCAGTGAGTCGATAGGGGGAGACACTGAAGCTTTCTTT. Amino acids: CAISESIGGDTEAFF.

This chain connects TRBV11-2 to TRBJ1-4, with D possibly matching TRBD1 (5 bases). Trimming left V 5 bases short and J 0 bases short, with 13 bases between. Germline CDR1 is SGHAT and CDR2 is FQNNGV. The length of the CDR3 is 16 residues. The CDR3 protein is CASSPQVIATNEKLFF. In nucleotides, the CDR3 is TGTGCCAGCAGCCCACAGGTGATAGCAACTAATGAAAAACTGTTTTTT.

This clone turned up a few times. The V call is TRBV28, the J call TRBJ1-2; 10 nucleotides agree with TRBD1. The germline V gene encodes CDR1 MDHEN and CDR2 SYDVKM. V was pared by 5 bases and J by 4 bases, with 4 bases of the junction left unmatched. The CDR3 is 14 amino acids. The CDR3 protein is CASSPGQGVYGYTF. The CDR3 DNA follows: TGTGCCAGCAGTCCCGGACAGGGGGTCTATGGCTACACCTTC.

The J gene is TRBJ2-1, the V gene TRBV24-1; D uncertain. Germline CDR1 is KGHDR and CDR2 is SFDVKD. The CDR3 contains 13 residues. Trimming took 4 bases from V and 7 from J, leaving 10 bases between them. Here the CDR3 reads CATSDPFVNEQFF. The CDR3 DNA follows: TGTGCCACCAGTGACCCGTTTGTAAATGAGCAGTTCTTC.

This chain joins TRBV18 and TRBJ1-4; TRBD1 aligns across 8 bases. This CDR3 spans 14 amino acids. CDR1 KGHSH and CDR2 LQKENI come from the germline V gene. V trimming: 3 bases; J trimming: 8 bases; junction bases outside the gene matches: 5. For the CDR3, the DNA is TGTGCCAGCTCACCGACAGGGGTTGGAGAAAAACTGTTTTTT. Protein product: CASSPTGVGEKLFF.

This clone is medium-sized within its sample. V usage is TRBV5-6 and J usage is TRBJ2-7, with D perhaps matching TRBD1 (5 bases). Germline loops: CDR1 SGHDT, CDR2 YYEEEE. Trimming took 4 bases from V and 4 from J, leaving 15 bases between them. CDR3 length equals 14 residues. This chain's CDR3 is CASSPTEAKYEQYF. In DNA, the CDR3 is TGTGCCAGCAGCCCGACAGAGGCGAAGTACGAGCAGTACTTC. The variable domain in full, completed from reference TRBV5-6 and TRBJ2-7, reads DAGVTQSPTHLIKTRGQQVTLRCSPKSGHDTVSWYQQALGQGPQFIFQYYEEEERQRGNFPDRFSGHQFPNYSSELNVNALLLGDSALYLCASSPTEAKYEQYFGPGTRLTVT.

The chain combines TRBV18 with TRBJ2-1; 9 nucleotides agree with TRBD1. The CDR3 has 14 residues. V shed 3 bases and J 10 bases; nucleotides not matched to a gene: 7. Germline V gene sequence: CDR1 KGHSH, CDR2 LQKENI. This CDR3 is CASSPTGGAREQFF. Written as DNA, the CDR3 is TGTGCCAGCTCACCGACAGGGGGGGCGAGGGAGCAGTTCTTC.

The chain couples TRBV5-1 to TRBJ2-7; 8 bases align to TRBD1. The CDR3 is 17 residues long. CDR1 is SGHRS, CDR2 YFSETQ, per germline. Unmatched junction bases numbered 12, after V lost 4 bases and J lost 0 bases. CDR3 DNA: TGCGCCAGCAGCGTCGAACGACAGGGGTCGAGCTCCTACGAGCAGTACTTC. Translation: CASSVERQGSSSYEQYF.

The CDR3 DNA reads as TGCGCCAGCAGCCAAGATTCCGGGGGGTTAGAGACCCAGTACTTC. It specifies CASSQDSGGLETQYF. This chain uses TRBV4-1 with TRBJ2-5; TRBD2 matches at 7 bases. V lost 0 bases to trimming and J lost 4 bases; unmatched junction nucleotides: 5. The CDR3 consists of 15 residues. The germline V gene has CDR1 MGHRA and CDR2 YSYEKL.

The chain uses TRBV7-9 and TRBJ1-2; D may be TRBD1 (5 bases). The V gene lost 3 bases and the J gene lost 4 bases, with 15 bases spanning the gap. Germline V lookup: CDR1 SEHNR, CDR2 FQNEAQ (reference sequence). This CDR3 comprises 15 residues. The CDR3 sequence is CASSFSQDGGYGYTF. The CDR3 nucleotides read TGTGCCAGCAGCTTTAGCCAAGACGGGGGCTATGGCTACACCTTC.

This clone was seen only once. V is TRBV12-5 and J is TRBJ1-5; perhaps TRBD1 as D (6 bases). CDR1 LGHNT and CDR2 FRNRAP come from the germline V gene. With 3 bases removed from V and 7 bases from J, the gap between germline ends came to 13 bases. CDR3 length equals 14 residues. CDR3 sequence (DNA): TGTGCTAGTGGTTTAGGACAGCCGGCCCAGCCCCAGCATTTT. Amino acid sequence: CASGLGQPAQPQHF.

The gene calls are TRBV6-6 and TRBJ1-1; TRBD1 might be the D (6 bases). This CDR3 comprises 15 residues. V was pared by 4 bases and J by 4 bases, with 16 bases between. CDR1 is MNHNY and CDR2 is SVGAGI in the germline V gene (reference sequence). In nucleotides, the CDR3 is TGTGCCAGCAGTTCGAGAGGACAGCTAGGCACTGAAGCTTTCTTT. Translated, it gives CASSSRGQLGTEAFF.

The chain carries TRBV7-2 and TRBJ2-7; 7 bases map to TRBD1. The germline CDR1 and CDR2 sequences are SGHTA and FQGNSA. The CDR3 sequence is 15 residues long. V lost 4 bases to trimming and J lost 3 bases; unmatched junction nucleotides: 9. The CDR3 nucleotides are TGTGCCAGCAGCTCACCGGGACAGATTATCTACGAGCAGTACTTC. It is translated as CASSSPGQIIYEQYF.

The V gene is TRBV11-2, the J gene TRBJ1-4, with TRBD1 identical over 9 bases. With 5 bases clipped from V and 6 bases from J, the junction kept 4 bases outside the gene matches. The CDR3 has 14 residues. Germline CDR1 reads SGHAT; CDR2 reads FQNNGV. The CDR3 coding sequence is TGTGCCAGCAGCGCCGGGACAGGGTATGAAAAACTGTTTTTT. Translation gives CASSAGTGYEKLFF.

The chain joins TRBV5-1 to TRBJ2-2; 9 nucleotides agree with TRBD1. The length of the CDR3 is 16 residues. The junction had 9 bases not matched to a gene; V was cut back by 5 bases and J by 4 bases. Germline loops: CDR1 SGHRS, CDR2 YFSETQ. The CDR3 region has the DNA TGCGCCAGCAGTTCACAGGGGGCGTGGGCCACCGGGGAGCTGTTTTTT. Translated, it gives CASSSQGAWATGELFF.

This chain joins TRBV27 and TRBJ2-4, with D maybe TRBD1 (6 bases). This CDR3 is built from 20 residues. Germline lookup yields CDR1 MNHEY and CDR2 SMNVEV (reference sequence). V was cut by 4 bases and J by 0 bases, with 25 bases left in between. Written as DNA, the CDR3 is TGTGCCAGCAGTTCATTATCACTTCCACCGGGACACCTAGCCAAAAACATTCAGTACTTC. This codes for CASSSLSLPPGHLAKNIQYF.

The gene calls are TRBV9 and TRBJ2-1; 8 positions match TRBD1. With V trimmed by 0 bases and J by 7 bases, 6 bases remained unmatched. This CDR3 has 15 amino acids. Germline V gene lookup returns CDR1 SGDLS and CDR2 YYNGEE. The CDR3 region is CASSVVSGGLNEQFF. The CDR3 coding sequence is TGTGCCAGCAGCGTAGTATCAGGGGGCTTAAATGAGCAGTTCTTC.

This chain uses TRBV5-6 with TRBJ2-7; 10 nucleotides agree with TRBD1. The germline gives CDR1 SGHDT, CDR2 YYEEEE. After removal of 4 bases from V and 5 bases from J, the junction contained 3 bases not matched to a gene. The CDR3 is made up of 13 amino acids. This chain's CDR3 is CASSRDRGHEQYF. In nucleotides, the CDR3 is TGTGCCAGCAGCCGGGACAGGGGCCACGAGCAGTACTTC.

The CDR3 nucleotides read TGTGCCAGCAGCACGCCCTGGGGGAGGTCTACCGGGGAGCTGTTTTTT. Amino acid sequence: CASSTPWGRSTGELFF. The J gene is TRBJ2-2, the V gene TRBV11-2; a weak D match, TRBD2 (6 bases). Germline CDR1 reads SGHAT; CDR2 reads FQNNGV. V was cut by 5 bases and J by 5 bases, with 18 bases left in between. CDR3 length: 16 amino acids.

In DNA, the CDR3 is TGTGCCAGTAGTCCCGGGAACAGTTTGAACACTGAAGCTTTCTTT. Residues: CASSPGNSLNTEAFF. The genes are TRBV19 and TRBJ1-1; D gene ambiguous. Germline-derived CDR1 and CDR2 are LNHDA and SQIVND (reference sequence). The CDR3 sequence is 15 residues long. V lost 5 bases and J lost 0, with 13 bases in between.

V gene TRBV5-1 combines with J gene TRBJ2-2; TRBD1 aligns across 9 bases. This CDR3 comprises 20 residues. V dropped 0 bases and J dropped 2; count of bases not matched to a gene: 14. Germline V CDR1 and CDR2: SGHRS, YFSETQ. The DNA for the CDR3 is TGCGCCAGCAGCTTGGGGCGATACGGGACAGGGTTCGTCAACACCGGGGAGCTGTTTTTT. This codes for CASSLGRYGTGFVNTGELFF.

The J gene is TRBJ2-7, the V gene TRBV27; 9 positions agree with TRBD1. CDR3 length: 12 amino acids. V shed 5 bases and J 5 bases; nucleotides not matched to a gene: 1. CDR1 and CDR2 (germline): MNHEY, SMNVEV (reference sequence). CDR3 DNA sequence: TGTGCCAGCAGTAACAGGGGGCACGAGCAGTACTTC. Translating gives CASSNRGHEQYF.

This sequence joins TRBV14 and TRBJ1-2; 7 positions match TRBD1. Trimming removed 4 bases from V and 2 bases from J; junction bases left unmatched: 4. CDR3 length: 14 residues. From germline, CDR1 is SGHDN and CDR2 FVKESK. The CDR3 DNA reads as TGTGCCAGCAGCCCTACCAGGGGGAACTATGGCTACACCTTC. This gives the protein CASSPTRGNYGYTF.

This clone is a singleton in its sample. CDR3 amino acids: CASSYRGVSSYEQYF. The CDR3 DNA is TGTGCCAGCAGTTACCGGGGAGTAAGTTCCTACGAGCAGTACTTC. This chain links TRBV6-2 or TRBV6-3 with TRBJ2-7; D possibly corresponds to TRBD2 (5 bases). Germline assignment: CDR1 MNHEY and CDR2 SVGEGT. Trimming cost V 2 bases and J 1 base, with 12 bases left between them. The CDR3 is made up of 15 amino acids.

The sample holds one count of this clone. V gene TRBV5-4 combines with J gene TRBJ2-1, with 7 bases identical to TRBD2. CDR1 and CDR2 from the germline V gene are SGHNT and YYREEE (reference sequence). The J segment lost 5 bases and the V segment lost 4 bases, leaving 15 bases of the junction unmatched. The CDR3 runs 17 residues. DNA of the CDR3: TGTGCCAGCAGCCAACAACTGGGCGGGAGAGACGACAATGAGCAGTTCTTC. This gives the protein CASSQQLGGRDDNEQFF.

V is TRBV10-2 and J is TRBJ2-3; 11 bases align to TRBD1. Trimming took 6 bases from V and 4 from J; bases not matched to a gene: 3. Germline loops: CDR1 WSHSY, CDR2 SAAADI. The CDR3 totals 14 residues. The CDR3 spells CASRGQGAADTQYF. The CDR3 DNA follows: TGCGCCAGCAGAGGACAGGGGGCGGCAGATACGCAGTATTTT.

The V gene is TRBV4-3, the J gene TRBJ2-6; 8 positions match TRBD1. Losses at the gene ends were 0 bases for V and 1 base for J; bases not matched to a gene: 5. The CDR3 has 18 residues. The germline V gene encodes CDR1 LGHNA and CDR2 YSLEER. CDR3 protein: CASSQDRWTGSGANVLTF. CDR3 nucleotides: TGCGCCAGCAGCCAAGATAGGTGGACAGGGTCTGGGGCCAACGTCCTGACTTTC.